This paragraph covers one TCR beta chain sequence. Its antigen target is currently unknown. No clone much larger than this one lies a single base away; base qualities are absent. Libraries were constructed by the immunoSEQ multiplex PCR assay. The source is immuneACCESS, and TCRdb retained only in-frame sequences with V and J called. Part of the clones is not carried over; for the studies checked, unresolved V genes explain less than half of this, and the remainder is unexplained. This sample has some 58,000 clones in its table, and about 95% of those were observed once. The top ten constitute approximately 0.2% of the sample. This specimen comes from a study of technical replicates of blood from several donors listed by TCRdb under 2017. V lost 4 bases and J lost 3 bases; the stretch between them is 10 bases long. According to the germline V gene, CDR1 reads SQVTM and CDR2 reads ANQGSEA. Measured from the cysteine to the phenylalanine, the CDR3 is 13 residues long. Only the CDR3 DNA is retained, 39 bases long and in frame from the first base.

The chain is assembled from TRBV29-1 and TRBJ1-5; TRBD1 could be the D gene, as 6 bases match. Sequencing was performed on T cells isolated from PBMCs. This sequence originates from a human donor in good health. The CDR3 region: CSVGTGLNQPQHF. The bases read TGCAGCGTTGGAACAGGGCTCAATCAGCCCCAGCATTTT.